This is a list of T cell receptor beta chains from one sample in a study of vaccination and CD4 T cells after COVID-19. For these receptors, no antigen is known. TCRdb fed the PCR reads into MiXCR, producing one record per CDR3 protein. The sample records fewer than 20,000 distinct CDR3 sequences, just under 30% being singletons. What was sequenced was cultured CD4+ T cells from blood. These receptors were taken from a human donor with COVID-19. CDR3s include the opening cysteine and the closing phenylalanine or tryptophan. The order of the fields is D gene, J gene, clone size, V gene, CDR3 protein, CDR3 DNA. D genes are given only for firm matches. A clone size is listed for some rows: how often the clone was seen (once, few, many), or a class if it is expanded.

D gene: -; J gene: TRBJ1-1; clone size: -; V gene: TRBV29-1; CDR3 protein: CSARGNTEAFF; CDR3 DNA: TGCAGCGCCCGGGGGAACACTGAAGCTTTCTTT
D gene: -; J gene: TRBJ1-3; clone size: few; V gene: TRBV19; CDR3 protein: CASSIGQIGNTIYF; CDR3 DNA: TGTGCCAGTAGTATAGGGCAGATTGGAAACACCATATATTTT
D gene: -; J gene: TRBJ1-1; clone size: -; V gene: TRBV10-2; CDR3 protein: CASSEVNTEAFF; CDR3 DNA: TGCGCCAGCAGTGAGGTGAACACTGAAGCTTTCTTT
D gene: -; J gene: TRBJ2-7; clone size: -; V gene: TRBV18; CDR3 protein: CASSPLNQGYEQYF; CDR3 DNA: TGTGCCAGCTCACCACTTAACCAGGGATACGAGCAGTACTTC
D gene: -; J gene: TRBJ1-1; clone size: -; V gene: TRBV29-1; CDR3 protein: CSVDRSGQNTEAFF; CDR3 DNA: TGCAGCGTTGATCGATCCGGGCAGAACACTGAAGCTTTCTTT
D gene: -; J gene: TRBJ1-5; clone size: few; V gene: TRBV11-3; CDR3 protein: CASSLGWGQGQPQHF; CDR3 DNA: TGTGCCAGCAGCTTAGGGTGGGGACAAGGACAGCCCCAGCATTTT
D gene: -; J gene: TRBJ1-5; clone size: -; V gene: TRBV21-1; CDR3 protein: CASSTLAGNSNQPQHF; CDR3 DNA: TGTGCCAGCAGCACACTGGCCGGGAATAGCAATCAGCCCCAGCATTTT
D gene: TRBD2; J gene: TRBJ2-4; clone size: -; V gene: TRBV12-3/TRBV12-4; CDR3 protein: CASSLLGGSIQYF; CDR3 DNA: TGTGCCAGCAGTTTACTTGGCGGGAGCATTCAGTACTTC
D gene: -; J gene: TRBJ2-3; clone size: -; V gene: TRBV15; CDR3 protein: CATSRGGPQDTQYF; CDR3 DNA: TGTGCCACCAGCAGAGGAGGGCCGCAAGATACGCAGTATTTT
D gene: TRBD1; J gene: TRBJ2-5; clone size: few; V gene: TRBV7-2; CDR3 protein: CASSPSRTGNGETQYF; CDR3 DNA: TGTGCCAGCAGTCCAAGTAGGACAGGGAACGGGGAGACCCAGTACTTC
D gene: -; J gene: TRBJ1-4; clone size: -; V gene: TRBV5-6; CDR3 protein: CASSLDRDRTNEKLFF; CDR3 DNA: TGTGCCAGCAGCTTGGACAGGGACCGAACTAATGAAAAACTGTTTTTT
D gene: -; J gene: TRBJ2-1; clone size: -; V gene: TRBV12-3/TRBV12-4; CDR3 protein: CASSPRTAGNEQFF; CDR3 DNA: TGTGCCAGCAGCCCCCGGACCGCAGGTAACGAGCAGTTCTTC
D gene: TRBD1; J gene: TRBJ1-3; clone size: -; V gene: TRBV6-7; CDR3 protein: CASLDRTSSGNTIYF; CDR3 DNA: TGTGCCAGCCTGGACAGGACGAGCTCTGGAAACACCATATATTTT
D gene: -; J gene: TRBJ1-1; clone size: once; V gene: TRBV5-1; CDR3 protein: CASSPGQINTEAFF; CDR3 DNA: TGCGCCAGCAGCCCCGGACAGATAAACACTGAAGCTTTCTTT
D gene: -; J gene: TRBJ1-2; clone size: few; V gene: TRBV12-3/TRBV12-4; CDR3 protein: CASSLGANYGYTF; CDR3 DNA: TGTGCCAGCAGTTTAGGGGCTAACTATGGCTACACCTTC
D gene: -; J gene: TRBJ2-2; clone size: -; V gene: TRBV7-3; CDR3 protein: CASSLVRGTTGELFF; CDR3 DNA: TGTGCCAGCAGCCTTGTCCGGGGGACCACCGGGGAGCTGTTTTTT
D gene: -; J gene: TRBJ1-6; clone size: -; V gene: TRBV20-1; CDR3 protein: CSASLGYNSPLHF; CDR3 DNA: TGCAGTGCTAGTCTGGGATATAATTCACCCCTCCACTTT
D gene: -; J gene: TRBJ1-2; clone size: once; V gene: TRBV5-6; CDR3 protein: CASSPDKQGWGNYGYTF; CDR3 DNA: TGTGCCAGCAGCCCGGACAAGCAGGGTTGGGGTAACTATGGCTACACCTTC
D gene: -; J gene: TRBJ2-7; clone size: -; V gene: TRBV5-4; CDR3 protein: CASSLAGKGEQYF; CDR3 DNA: TGTGCCAGCAGCTTGGCCGGAAAGGGCGAGCAGTACTTC
D gene: -; J gene: TRBJ1-2; clone size: few; V gene: TRBV6-1; CDR3 protein: CASSQASYGYTF; CDR3 DNA: TGTGCCAGCAGCCAGGCGAGCTATGGCTACACCTTC
D gene: -; J gene: TRBJ2-6; clone size: -; V gene: TRBV7-9; CDR3 protein: CASSLDGRGESGANVLTF; CDR3 DNA: TGTGCCAGCAGCTTAGATGGAAGGGGCGAAAGTGGGGCCAACGTCCTGACTTTC
D gene: TRBD1; J gene: TRBJ1-1; clone size: once; V gene: TRBV6-1; CDR3 protein: CASRQGGTEAFF; CDR3 DNA: TGTGCCAGCCGACAGGGGGGGACTGAAGCTTTCTTT
D gene: -; J gene: TRBJ1-1; clone size: -; V gene: TRBV11-2; CDR3 protein: CASSLVPDTEAFF; CDR3 DNA: TGTGCCAGCAGCTTAGTCCCGGACACAGAAGCTTTCTTT
D gene: TRBD1; J gene: TRBJ1-4; clone size: medium-sized; V gene: TRBV30; CDR3 protein: CAWSVQGVDEKLFF; CDR3 DNA: TGTGCCTGGAGTGTACAGGGGGTTGATGAAAAACTGTTTTTT
D gene: -; J gene: TRBJ1-6; clone size: few; V gene: TRBV6-4; CDR3 protein: CASRTFPGDYNSPLHF; CDR3 DNA: TGTGCCAGCAGGACTTTCCCAGGGGACTATAATTCACCCCTCCACTTT
D gene: -; J gene: TRBJ1-2; clone size: few; V gene: TRBV12-3/TRBV12-4; CDR3 protein: CASRPGSLNYGYTF; CDR3 DNA: TGTGCCAGCAGGCCAGGGTCCCTGAACTATGGCTACACCTTC